The 2 T cell receptor beta chains listed next were all sequenced from one sample in a study of T cells in Graves' hyperthyroidism and ophthalmopathy. Amplification yielded TCR beta CDR3 regions, with RNA transcripts as the source. TCR CDR3 underwent first-round RT-PCR with the HTBI primer set. TCRdb reprocessed the multiplex PCR reads via MiXCR and lists one record per CDR3 protein. The sample lists about 640,000 distinct CDR3 sequences, 20% occurring once. The sample comprised blood. The source of these receptors is a young man with Graves' ophthalmopathy.

The genes are TRBV4-2 and TRBJ2-1; D may be TRBD1 (6 bases). This CDR3 region has 14 residues. The germline V and J ends were trimmed by 4 bases and 8 bases, with 15 bases remaining between them. Germline-derived CDR1 and CDR2 are LGHNA and YNFKEQ. CDR3 sequence reads: CASSLIPGQDEQFF. The DNA for the CDR3 is TGTGCCAGCAGCCTCATCCCGGGACAAGATGAGCAGTTCTTC.

This clonotype was picked up a small number of times. CDR3 sequence (DNA): TGTGCCAGCAGCTTAGATGCGGACAGGGGGCGCGGTGAGCAGTTCTTC. Translating it yields CASSLDADRGRGEQFF. The chain links TRBV11-2 to TRBJ2-1, with 11 positions matching TRBD1. Germline V CDR1 and CDR2: SGHAT, FQNNGV. CDR3 length: 16 residues. Losses at the gene ends were 0 bases for V and 9 bases for J; bases not matched to a gene: 7.